The 26 T cell receptor beta chains presented below share a single source sample, sequenced in a study of cytomegalovirus exposure and HLA in healthy donors. The PCR had 60 Vbeta and 13 Jbeta primers. Libraries were prepared by immunoSEQ multiplex PCR; TCRdb keeps only in-frame clonotypes and omits some of them. The sample lists 150,000 to 200,000 clones, over 80% occurring once. The material sequenced was PBMCs. The source of these receptors is a woman between 18 and 29 years old in good health and CMV-seronegative.

The rearrangement uses TRBV19 and TRBJ1-1, with D maybe TRBD1 (5 bases). V shed 3 bases and J shed 4 bases, with 15 bases lying between them. The germline V gene has CDR1 LNHDA and CDR2 SQIVND (reference sequence). The CDR3 has 15 amino acids. In nucleotides, the CDR3 is TGTGCCAGTAGTATTTGGGGGGGGAGTATCACTGAAGCTTTCTTT. Amino acid sequence: CASSIWGGSITEAFF.

V and J are TRBV10-1 and TRBJ2-7; D possibly corresponds to TRBD2 (6 bases). The CDR3 is 15 residues long. The V and J ends lost 3 bases and 6 bases respectively, with 18 bases between them. CDR1 is WNHNN and CDR2 is SYGVQD in the germline V gene (reference sequence). Here the CDR3 reads CASSEFRAGFGEQYF. The DNA of the CDR3 is TGCGCCAGCAGTGAATTCCGGGCGGGGTTCGGCGAGCAGTACTTC.

The rearrangement links TRBV7-2 to TRBJ1-2, with a tentative D call TRBD1 (6 bases). Trimming took 3 bases from V and 0 from J, leaving 11 bases between them. This CDR3 comprises 15 residues. Germline assignment: CDR1 SGHTA and CDR2 FQGNSA. Here the CDR3 reads CASSFDRRANYGYTF. DNA for the CDR3: TGTGCCAGCAGCTTCGACAGGCGCGCTAACTATGGCTACACCTTC.

The J gene is TRBJ1-1, the V gene TRBV19, with D possibly being TRBD1 (5 bases). This CDR3 is built from 11 residues. Trimming removed 8 bases at V and 10 bases at J, with 14 bases between. Per germline, CDR1 LNHDA and CDR2 SQIVND (reference sequence). Written as DNA, the CDR3 is TGTGCCAGTTATTGGGACGGGGGAGCTTTCTTT. Its translation: CASYWDGGAFF.

The CDR3 here is CASSDGGAGSTDTQYF. The DNA for the CDR3 is TGCGCCAGCAGTGACGGGGGGGCCGGAAGCACAGATACGCAGTATTTT. The chain employs TRBV10-1 and TRBJ2-3, with 8 bases identical to TRBD2. Looked up from germline, CDR1 is WNHNN and CDR2 is SYGVQD (reference sequence). Trimming removed 3 bases from V and 0 bases from J; junction bases left unmatched: 5. This CDR3 has 16 amino acids.

This chain links TRBV5-1 with TRBJ2-7; D is possibly TRBD1 (5 bases). Germline-derived CDR1 and CDR2 are SGHRS and YFSETQ. The CDR3 is 15 amino acids. V was cut by 5 bases and J by 1 base, with 16 bases left in between. The DNA for the CDR3 is TGCGCCAGCAGTGTTGGAGACAGTCGGTCCTACGAGCAGTACTTC. Its protein product is CASSVGDSRSYEQYF.

For the CDR3, the DNA is TGTGCCATCAGTGACGGGGTGGCCGGGGAGCTGTTTTTT. It yields the protein CAISDGVAGELFF. This chain links TRBV10-3 with TRBJ2-2; weak D call: TRBD2 (5 bases). The V gene's germline CDR1 is ENHRY and CDR2 SYGVKD. With 3 bases removed from V and 6 bases from J, the gap between germline ends came to 8 bases. CDR3 length: 13 residues.

A single count supports this clone. The chain carries TRBV5-1 and TRBJ2-5; D gene ambiguous. Per the germline V gene, CDR1 is SGHRS and CDR2 is YFSETQ. With 2 bases removed from V and 3 bases from J, the gap between germline ends came to 5 bases. This CDR3 spans 12 amino acids. CDR3 sequence reads: CASSFSEETQYF. In DNA form, the CDR3 reads TGCGCCAGCAGCTTTTCGGAAGAGACCCAGTACTTC.

The rearrangement links TRBV19 to TRBJ1-2, with TRBD1 identical over 7 bases. CDR3 length equals 14 residues. Germline trimming cut 7 bases from V and 7 bases from J; bases unmatched to any gene: 12. The V gene's germline CDR1 is LNHDA and CDR2 SQIVND (reference sequence). The CDR3 nucleotides read TGTGCCAGTACTCCCACAGGGGTCGGTGGTGGCTACACCTTC. As protein: CASTPTGVGGGYTF.

CDR3 sequence: CATSTGQGVFNEKLFF. CDR3 nucleotide sequence: TGTGCCACCAGTACGGGACAGGGGGTGTTTAATGAAAAACTGTTTTTT. The rearrangement joins TRBV15 to TRBJ1-4; 11 nucleotides align to TRBD1. The CDR3 sequence is 16 residues long. The V segment lost 6 bases and the J segment 4 bases; nucleotides outside the gene matches: 7. Germline values: CDR1 LNHNV, CDR2 YYDKDF (reference sequence).

A single count supports this clone. V usage is TRBV6-1 and J usage is TRBJ1-6; 7 bases align to TRBD1. With 2 bases clipped from V and 6 bases from J, the junction kept 4 bases outside the gene matches. This CDR3 comprises 15 residues. The germline CDR1 and CDR2 sequences are MNHNS and SASEGT. This CDR3 is CASSERGQVNSPLHF. CDR3 nucleotide sequence: TGTGCCAGCAGTGAAAGAGGACAGGTTAATTCACCCCTCCACTTT.

This clone was seen a single time. This rearrangement joins TRBV28 to TRBJ1-2, with 8 bases lining up with TRBD1. The V gene's germline CDR1 is MDHEN and CDR2 SYDVKM. The CDR3 consists of 13 residues. The trim removed 5 bases at V and 6 bases at J, leaving 5 bases unmatched. The CDR3: CASSKQGGHGYTF. The DNA for the CDR3 is TGTGCCAGCAGTAAACAGGGGGGACATGGCTACACCTTC.

This clone was observed a handful of times. The J gene is TRBJ2-3, the V gene TRBV6-4; TRBD2 matches at 13 bases. The J segment lost 4 bases and the V segment lost 3 bases, leaving 1 base of the junction unmatched. CDR1 is MRHNA, CDR2 SNTAGT, per germline. The CDR3 spans 15 residues. In DNA form, the CDR3 reads TGTGCCAGCAGTGAACTAGCGGGGGGGGCAGATACGCAGTATTTT. This codes for CASSELAGGADTQYF.

The CDR3 is CASSQSGQGLQETQYF. Here the CDR3 DNA reads TGTGCCAGCAGCCAGTCCGGACAGGGGCTCCAAGAGACCCAGTACTTC. This chain connects TRBV11-3 to TRBJ2-5; TRBD1 aligns across 9 bases. Germline CDR1 SGHNT, CDR2 YENEEA. There are 16 residues in the CDR3. V shed 5 bases and J 1 base; nucleotides not matched to a gene: 8.

This chain joins TRBV28 and TRBJ1-4; 8 positions agree with TRBD1. Germline-derived CDR1 and CDR2 are MDHEN and SYDVKM. CDR3 size: 13 residues. Trimming cost V 8 bases and J 6 bases; bases outside gene matches: 5. CDR3 amino acids: CASGRTGHEKLFF. In DNA, the CDR3 is TGTGCCAGCGGAAGGACAGGGCATGAAAAACTGTTTTTT.

This clone was counted once. The chain couples TRBV19 to TRBJ1-1; TRBD1 matches at 7 bases. In germline, CDR1 is LNHDA, CDR2 SQIVND (reference sequence). After removal of 1 base from V and 7 bases from J, the junction contained 9 bases not matched to a gene. The CDR3 extends over 15 amino acids. For the CDR3, the DNA is TGTGCCAGTAGTATAGCATCCAGGGGGTACGGTGAAGCTTTCTTT. It yields the protein CASSIASRGYGEAFF.

The J gene is TRBJ1-2, the V gene TRBV5-1, with 7 bases identical to TRBD1. J lost 8 bases, V lost 0 bases, and 7 bases had no gene match. The germline V gene encodes CDR1 SGHRS and CDR2 YFSETQ. The CDR3 has 14 amino acids. As DNA, the CDR3 is TGCGCCAGCAGCTTGGGGGTGGACAGGAGAGGCTACACCTTC. It codes for CASSLGVDRRGYTF.

The V gene is TRBV10-2, the J gene TRBJ1-4, with TRBD1 as a possible D gene (5 bases). Germline values: CDR1 WSHSY, CDR2 SAAADI. V lost 8 bases to trimming and J lost 8 bases, with 12 bases between them. The CDR3 is 12 amino acids. CDR3 nucleotide sequence: TGCGCCAGCGCACAGGAAGACGAAAAACTGTTTTTT. It translates to CASAQEDEKLFF.

Remarks on this clone: One junction end does not reproduce the germline sequence, and a read error may be involved. Other DNA sequences of this sample code for an identical CDR3. This rearrangement joins TRBV27 to TRBJ2-1; TRBD2 matches at 7 bases. CDR1 is MNHEY and CDR2 is SMNVEV in the germline V gene (reference sequence). CDR3 length: 15 amino acids. The CDR3 sequence is CASSLRAGPYNEQFF. The DNA for the CDR3 is TGTGCCAGTAGTTTAAGAGCGGGGCCCTACAATGAGCAGTTCTTC.

This CDR3 is CAWSVLETQYF. The CDR3 nucleotides read TGTGCCTGGAGTGTCTTAGAGACCCAGTACTTC. The chain combines TRBV30 with TRBJ2-5; D is ambiguous. V was shortened by 0 bases and J by 4 bases, with 3 bases between the two germline ends. Per the germline V gene, CDR1 is GTSNPN and CDR2 is SVGIG (reference sequence). This CDR3 is built from 11 residues.

The chain employs TRBV28 and TRBJ2-2; D may be TRBD2 (5 bases). Trimming removed 3 bases from V and 1 base from J, with 12 bases in between. CDR1 and CDR2 (germline): MDHEN, SYDVKM. CDR3 size: 16 residues. The chain's CDR3 is CASSFAGGLNTGELFF. In DNA, the CDR3 is TGTGCCAGCAGTTTTGCGGGCGGGCTGAACACCGGGGAGCTGTTTTTT.

The chain recombines TRBV27 with TRBJ1-4; D is possibly TRBD1 (5 bases). CDR3 size: 16 residues. The V end was cut by 5 bases, the J end by 7 bases, with 20 bases between. CDR1 MNHEY and CDR2 SMNVEV come from the germline V gene (reference sequence). In nucleotides, the CDR3 is TGTGCCAGCAGTGGGGCGGCGGAGGGTTGGGGTGAAAAACTGTTTTTT. This encodes CASSGAAEGWGEKLFF. Together with reference TRBV27 and TRBJ1-4, the CDR3 gives the full variable domain: EAQVTQNPRYLITVTGKKLTVTCSQNMNHEYMSWYRQDPGLGLRQIYYSMNVEVTDKGDVPEGYKVSRKEKRNFPLILESPSPNQTSLYFCASSGAAEGWGEKLFFGSGTQLSVL.

The genes are TRBV9 and TRBJ2-2, with D possibly matching TRBD2 (5 bases). Germline V gene lookup returns CDR1 SGDLS and CDR2 YYNGEE. Trimming took off 2 bases at V and 4 bases at J, with 21 bases between the two ends. This CDR3 is built from 18 residues. The CDR3 sequence: CASSVSILPQAGTGELFF. The CDR3 DNA sequence: TGTGCCAGCAGCGTCTCCATATTACCTCAGGCGGGCACCGGGGAGCTGTTTTTT.

This clone showed up just once. V and J are TRBV19 and TRBJ1-2; D unclear. CDR3 length equals 13 residues. Germline lookup yields CDR1 LNHDA and CDR2 SQIVND (reference sequence). The germline V and J ends were trimmed by 2 bases and 6 bases, with 10 bases remaining between them. The chain's CDR3 is CASSIWQEDGYTF. CDR3 coding DNA: TGTGCCAGTAGTATATGGCAGGAAGATGGCTACACCTTC.

The rearrangement joins TRBV5-1 to TRBJ2-1, with D tentatively TRBD1 (6 bases). CDR1 and CDR2 from the germline V gene are SGHRS and YFSETQ. Trimming stripped 4 bases from V and 6 bases from J, with 14 bases between. The CDR3 is 14 residues long. In nucleotides, the CDR3 is TGCGCCAGCAGCGTGGGGGCCAGACGCAATGAGCAGTTCTTC. Protein: CASSVGARRNEQFF.

The CDR3 sequence: CASGSGLAVEQYF. DNA of the CDR3: TGTGCCAGCGGGTCGGGACTAGCTGTCGAGCAGTACTTC. The chain couples TRBV6-5 to TRBJ2-7, with TRBD2 identical over 9 bases. Germline CDR1 is MNHEY and CDR2 is SVGAGI. This CDR3 region has 13 residues. With 8 bases clipped from V and 6 bases from J, the junction kept 8 bases outside the gene matches.